This T cell receptor beta chain was observed in a study of OX40 agonist ivuxolimab in advanced cancers. Background on the study: A partial response was reached by three patients: one with hepatocellular carcinoma and two with cutaneous melanoma.

Per the germline V gene, CDR1 is LGHNA and CDR2 is YNFKEQ. The CDR3 has 17 residues. Losses at the gene ends were 6 bases for V and 8 bases for J; bases not matched to a gene: 12. Sequencing used immunoSEQ multiplex PCR; TCRdb keeps in-frame clones, though not all of them. The profile shows 23,000 or so clones, 83% of them singletons. The sequence came from an adult with an advanced solid tumor such as melanoma, head and neck, liver or kidney cancer. This specimen was CD4+ or CD8+ T cells sorted from blood, taken in a trial of the OX40 agonist ivuxolimab. The rearrangement uses TRBV4-2 and TRBJ2-1, with TRBD2 identical over 14 bases. CDR3 sequence: CASSQFPGLAGDYEQFF. In nucleotides, the CDR3 is TGTGCCAGCAGTCAATTTCCGGGACTAGCGGGGGATTATGAGCAGTTCTTC.